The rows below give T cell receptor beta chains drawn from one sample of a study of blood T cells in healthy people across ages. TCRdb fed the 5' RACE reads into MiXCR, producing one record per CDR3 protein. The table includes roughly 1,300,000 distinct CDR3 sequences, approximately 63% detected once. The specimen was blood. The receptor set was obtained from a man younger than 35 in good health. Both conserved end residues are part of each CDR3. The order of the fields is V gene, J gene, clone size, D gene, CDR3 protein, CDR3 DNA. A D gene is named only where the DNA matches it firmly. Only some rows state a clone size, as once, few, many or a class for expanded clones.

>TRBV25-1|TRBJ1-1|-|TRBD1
CASRGQGANPEAFF
TGTGCCAGCAGAGGACAGGGGGCCAATCCTGAAGCTTTCTTT
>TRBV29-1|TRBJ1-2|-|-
CSIKQGFSGYTF
TGCAGCATAAAACAGGGTTTTTCTGGCTACACCTTC
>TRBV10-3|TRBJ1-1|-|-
CAIRPEGTEAFF
TGTGCCATCCGTCCCGAGGGCACTGAAGCTTTCTTT
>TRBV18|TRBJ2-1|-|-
CASSVAVGDEQFF
TGTGCCAGCTCAGTAGCGGTCGGGGATGAGCAGTTCTTC
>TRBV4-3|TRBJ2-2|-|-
CASSPTPRGANTGELFF
TGCGCCAGCAGCCCGACCCCTCGGGGAGCGAACACCGGGGAGCTGTTTTTT
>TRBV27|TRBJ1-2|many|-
CASRSAHTFYGYTF
TGTGCCAGCAGATCCGCCCATACGTTTTATGGCTACACCTTC
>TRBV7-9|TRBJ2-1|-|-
CASSLGRLTSYNEQFF
TGTGCCAGCAGCTTAGGTAGGCTGACCTCCTACAATGAGCAGTTCTTC
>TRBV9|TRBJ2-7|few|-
CASSVEGGSTYEQYF
TGTGCCAGCAGCGTAGAGGGCGGGTCTACCTACGAGCAGTACTTC
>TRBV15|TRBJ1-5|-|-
CATSGDLDQPQHF
TGTGCCACCAGCGGAGACCTGGATCAGCCCCAGCATTTT
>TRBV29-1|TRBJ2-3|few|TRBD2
CSVALAGATDTQYF
TGCAGCGTTGCTCTAGCGGGGGCCACAGATACGCAGTATTTT
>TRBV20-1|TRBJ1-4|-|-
CSALTGGQELFF
TGCAGTGCTTTAACCGGAGGTCAGGAACTGTTTTTT
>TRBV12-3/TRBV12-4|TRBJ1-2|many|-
CASSLKGGKGGGYTF
TGTGCCAGCAGCCTAAAGGGTGGAAAAGGGGGTGGCTACACCTTC
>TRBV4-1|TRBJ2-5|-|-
CASSQGQRIQETQYF
TGCGCCAGCAGCCAAGGACAGAGGATCCAAGAGACCCAGTACTTC
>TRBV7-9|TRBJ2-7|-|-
CASSLVTGARNEQYF
TGTGCCAGCAGCTTAGTCACGGGGGCTCGCAACGAGCAGTACTTC
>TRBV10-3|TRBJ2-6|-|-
CAISESQSNGANVLTF
TGTGCCATCAGTGAGAGTCAGAGTAATGGGGCCAACGTCCTGACTTTC
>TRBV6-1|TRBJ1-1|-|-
CASRHLTNTEAFF
TGTGCCAGCAGACACTTAACGAACACTGAAGCTTTCTTT
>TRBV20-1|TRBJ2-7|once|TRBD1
CSLPGQELYEQYF
TGCAGCTTACCAGGACAGGAGCTCTACGAGCAGTACTTC
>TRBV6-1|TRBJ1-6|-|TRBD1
CASSLGQGPGNNSPLHF
TGTGCCAGCAGCCTCGGACAGGGACCGGGAAATAATTCACCCCTCCACTTT
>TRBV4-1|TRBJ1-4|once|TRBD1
CASRPRGGNEKLFF
TGCGCCAGCAGACCCAGGGGGGGGAATGAAAAACTGTTTTTT
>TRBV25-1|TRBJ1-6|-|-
CASSERVGAENSPLHF
TGTGCCAGCAGTGAAAGAGTGGGGGCCGAGAATTCACCCCTCCACTTT
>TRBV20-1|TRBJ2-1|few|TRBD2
CSARGWGGGYNEQFF
TGCAGTGCTAGAGGGTGGGGCGGGGGGTACAATGAGCAGTTCTTC
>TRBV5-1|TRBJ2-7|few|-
CASSSDDRLRYEQYF
TGCGCCAGCAGCTCCGATGACAGGCTGCGCTACGAGCAGTACTTC
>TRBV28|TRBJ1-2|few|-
CASSPAYRAYGYTF
TGTGCCAGCAGTCCAGCTTACAGGGCCTATGGCTACACCTTC
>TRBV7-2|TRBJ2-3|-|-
CASSLVPISTDTQYF
TGTGCCAGCAGCTTAGTTCCTATTAGCACAGATACGCAGTATTTT
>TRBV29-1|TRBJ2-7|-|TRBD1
CSVGQGWSYEQYF
TGCAGCGTCGGACAGGGGTGGTCCTACGAGCAGTACTTC
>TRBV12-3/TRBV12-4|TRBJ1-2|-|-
CASSLAGDSNYGYTF
TGTGCCAGCAGTTTAGCTGGTGACAGCAACTATGGCTACACCTTC
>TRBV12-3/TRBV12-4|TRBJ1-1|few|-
CASSFPGGEAFF
TGTGCCAGCAGTTTTCCAGGCGGAGAAGCTTTCTTT
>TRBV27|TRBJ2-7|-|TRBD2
CASSQGLAGIRYEQYF
TGTGCCAGCAGCCAAGGACTAGCGGGGATTAGGTACGAGCAGTACTTC
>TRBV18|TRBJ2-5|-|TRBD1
CASSPPGQGRWTQYF
TGTGCCAGCTCACCTCCGGGACAGGGGAGGTGGACCCAGTACTTC
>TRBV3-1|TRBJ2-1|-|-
CASSQPTSPPYNEQFF
TGTGCCAGCAGCCAGCCGACTAGTCCTCCATACAATGAGCAGTTCTTC
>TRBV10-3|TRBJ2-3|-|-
CAISESVFSSTDTQYF
TGTGCCATCAGTGAGTCGGTCTTCTCTAGCACAGATACGCAGTATTTT
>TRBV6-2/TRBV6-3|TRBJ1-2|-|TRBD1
CACLRGRPDYGYTF
TGTGCCTGTCTCAGGGGGCGCCCGGACTATGGCTACACCTTC
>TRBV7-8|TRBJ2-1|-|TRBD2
CALGSPGGRNEQFF
TGTGCACTGGGGTCGCCGGGAGGGAGGAATGAGCAGTTCTTC
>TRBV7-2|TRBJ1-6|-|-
CASSQGLATSPLHF
TGTGCCAGCAGCCAAGGACTTGCGACTTCACCCCTCCACTTT
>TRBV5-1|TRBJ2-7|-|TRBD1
CVSSPGTGKTSEQYF
TGCGTCAGCAGCCCAGGGACAGGAAAAACCTCCGAGCAGTACTTC
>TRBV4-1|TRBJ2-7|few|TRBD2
CASSQLLAGVYEQYF
TGCGCCAGCAGCCAACTCTTAGCGGGAGTCTACGAGCAGTACTTC
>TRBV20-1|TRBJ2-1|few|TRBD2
CSARREGFGAPYNEQFF
TGCAGCGCTAGAAGGGAGGGATTTGGTGCGCCCTACAATGAGCAGTTCTTC
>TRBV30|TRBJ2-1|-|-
CAWSALAGGLGEQFF
TGTGCCTGGAGTGCCCTAGCCGGAGGGTTGGGTGAGCAGTTCTTC
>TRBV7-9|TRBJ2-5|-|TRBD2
CASSLFGLAEETQYF
TGTGCCAGCAGCTTATTTGGACTAGCAGAAGAGACCCAGTACTTC
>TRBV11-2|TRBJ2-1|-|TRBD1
CASSIRAGQGAQRLFF
TGTGCCAGCAGCATCAGGGCCGGACAGGGGGCGCAAAGACTGTTCTTC